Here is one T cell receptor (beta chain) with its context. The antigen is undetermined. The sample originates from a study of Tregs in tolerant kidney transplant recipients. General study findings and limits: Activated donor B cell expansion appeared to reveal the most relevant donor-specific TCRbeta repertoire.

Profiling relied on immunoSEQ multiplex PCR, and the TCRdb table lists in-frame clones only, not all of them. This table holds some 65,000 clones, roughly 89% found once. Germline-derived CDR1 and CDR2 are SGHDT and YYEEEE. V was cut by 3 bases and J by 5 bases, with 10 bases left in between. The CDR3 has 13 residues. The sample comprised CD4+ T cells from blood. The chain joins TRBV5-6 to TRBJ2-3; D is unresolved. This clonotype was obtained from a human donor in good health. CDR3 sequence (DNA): TGTGCCAGCAGCTCCAACTACATAGATACGCAGTATTTT. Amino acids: CASSSNYIDTQYF.